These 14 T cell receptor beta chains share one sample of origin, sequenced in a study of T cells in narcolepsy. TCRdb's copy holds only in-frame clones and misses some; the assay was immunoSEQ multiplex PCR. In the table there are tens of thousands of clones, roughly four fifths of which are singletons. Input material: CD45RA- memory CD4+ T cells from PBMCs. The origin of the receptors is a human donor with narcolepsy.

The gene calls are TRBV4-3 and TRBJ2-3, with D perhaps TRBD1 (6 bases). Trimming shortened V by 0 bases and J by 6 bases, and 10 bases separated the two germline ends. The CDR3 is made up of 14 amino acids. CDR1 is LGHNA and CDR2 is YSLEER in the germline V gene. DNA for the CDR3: TGCGCCAGCAGCCAAGATAGGGGGTTGGATACGCAGTATTTT. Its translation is CASSQDRGLDTQYF.

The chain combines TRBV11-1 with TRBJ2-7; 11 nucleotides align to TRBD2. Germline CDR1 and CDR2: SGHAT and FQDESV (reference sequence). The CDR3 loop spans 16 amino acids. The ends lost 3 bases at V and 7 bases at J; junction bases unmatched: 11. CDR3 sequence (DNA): TGTGCCAGCAGCTTGGGGACTAGCGGTAGGGAGTATGAGCAGTACTTC. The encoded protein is CASSLGTSGREYEQYF.

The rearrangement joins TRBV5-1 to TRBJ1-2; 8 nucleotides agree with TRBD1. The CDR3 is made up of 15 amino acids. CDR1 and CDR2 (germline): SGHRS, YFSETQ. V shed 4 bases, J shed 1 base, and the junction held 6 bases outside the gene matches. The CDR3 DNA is TGCGCCAGCAGCATGCGACAGGGGTTTAACTATGGCTACACCTTC. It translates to CASSMRQGFNYGYTF.

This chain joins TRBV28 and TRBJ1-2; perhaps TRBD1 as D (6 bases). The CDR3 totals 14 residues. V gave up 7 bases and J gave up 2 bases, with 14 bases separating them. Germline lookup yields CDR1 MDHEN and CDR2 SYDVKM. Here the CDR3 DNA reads TGTGCCAGCACCGCAGGGGCGAGCAACTATGGCTACACCTTC. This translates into CASTAGASNYGYTF.

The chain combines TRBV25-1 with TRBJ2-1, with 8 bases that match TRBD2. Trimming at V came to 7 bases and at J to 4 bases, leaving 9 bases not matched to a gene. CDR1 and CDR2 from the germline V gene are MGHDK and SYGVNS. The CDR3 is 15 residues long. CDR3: CASTPPQREYNEQFF. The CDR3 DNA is TGTGCCAGCACCCCCCCACAGCGGGAGTACAATGAGCAGTTCTTC. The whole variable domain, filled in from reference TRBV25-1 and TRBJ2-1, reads EADIYQTPRYLVIGTGKKITLECSQTMGHDKMYWYQQDPGMELHLIHYSYGVNSTEKGDLSSESTVSRIRTEHFPLTLESARPSHTSQYLCASTPPQREYNEQFFGPGTRLTVL.

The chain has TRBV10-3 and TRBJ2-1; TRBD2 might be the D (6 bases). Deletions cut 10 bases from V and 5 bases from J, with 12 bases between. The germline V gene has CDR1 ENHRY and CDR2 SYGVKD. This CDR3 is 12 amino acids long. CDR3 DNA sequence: TGTGCCACGGGAGCTAGAGACAATGAGCAGTTCTTC. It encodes CATGARDNEQFF.

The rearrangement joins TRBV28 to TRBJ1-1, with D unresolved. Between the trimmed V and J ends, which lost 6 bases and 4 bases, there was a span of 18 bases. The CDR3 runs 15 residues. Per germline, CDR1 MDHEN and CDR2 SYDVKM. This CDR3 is CASRTSTGSLTEAFF. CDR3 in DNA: TGTGCCAGCAGAACCTCGACCGGAAGTCTCACTGAAGCTTTCTTT.

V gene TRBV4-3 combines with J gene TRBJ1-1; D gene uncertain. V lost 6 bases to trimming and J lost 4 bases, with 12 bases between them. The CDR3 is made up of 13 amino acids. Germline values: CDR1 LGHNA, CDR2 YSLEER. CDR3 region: CASSRAGITEAFF. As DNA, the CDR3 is TGCGCCAGCAGTAGGGCCGGGATCACTGAAGCTTTCTTT.

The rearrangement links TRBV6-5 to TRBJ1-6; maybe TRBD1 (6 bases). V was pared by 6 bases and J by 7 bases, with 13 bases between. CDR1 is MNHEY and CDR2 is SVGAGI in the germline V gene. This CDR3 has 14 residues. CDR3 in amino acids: CASRTGNKNSPLHF. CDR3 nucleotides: TGTGCCAGCAGAACAGGGAACAAAAATTCACCCCTCCACTTT.

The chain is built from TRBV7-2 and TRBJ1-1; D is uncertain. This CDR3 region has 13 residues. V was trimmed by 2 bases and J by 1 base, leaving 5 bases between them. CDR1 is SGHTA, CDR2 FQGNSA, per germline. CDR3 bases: TGTGCCAGCAGCTTATTAGGGAACACTGAAGCTTTCTTT. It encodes CASSLLGNTEAFF.

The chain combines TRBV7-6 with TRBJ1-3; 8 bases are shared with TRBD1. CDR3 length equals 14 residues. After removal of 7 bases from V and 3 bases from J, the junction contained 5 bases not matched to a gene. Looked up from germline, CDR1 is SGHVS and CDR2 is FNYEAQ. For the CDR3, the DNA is TGTGCCAGCATCCAAGGGACAGGTGGAAACACCATATATTTT. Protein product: CASIQGTGGNTIYF.

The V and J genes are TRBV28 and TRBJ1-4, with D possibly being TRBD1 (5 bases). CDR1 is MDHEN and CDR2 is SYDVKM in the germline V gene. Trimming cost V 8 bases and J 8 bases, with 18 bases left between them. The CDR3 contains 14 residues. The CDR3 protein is CASRYRTLREKLFF. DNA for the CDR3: TGTGCCAGCCGCTACAGGACATTACGGGAAAAACTGTTTTTT.

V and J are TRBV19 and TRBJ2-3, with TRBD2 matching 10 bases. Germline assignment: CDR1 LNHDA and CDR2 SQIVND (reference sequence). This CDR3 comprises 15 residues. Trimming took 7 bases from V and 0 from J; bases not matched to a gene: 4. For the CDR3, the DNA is TGTGCCAGTACCACTAGCGGGATTAGCACAGATACGCAGTATTTT. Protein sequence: CASTTSGISTDTQYF.

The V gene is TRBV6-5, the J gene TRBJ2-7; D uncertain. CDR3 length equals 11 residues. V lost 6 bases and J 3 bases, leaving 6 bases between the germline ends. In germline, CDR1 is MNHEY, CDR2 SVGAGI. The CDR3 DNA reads TGTGCCAGCAGCCCCCTCTACGAGCAGTACTTC. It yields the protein CASSPLYEQYF.